The present T cell receptor beta chain was sequenced within a study of blood T cell repertoires in COVID-19. Overall study: The origin of the acute and convalescent COVID-19 samples was the United States, Italy and Spain.

One Seattle source followed patients from active infection through their disease course. Sequencing was performed with immunoSEQ multiplex PCR; in TCRdb, only in-frame clones are kept and a portion is missing. The sample comprises 50,000 or so clones, 70% to 85% of which are singletons, and more than 9% rests with the top ten. CDR1 is SGHNT and CDR2 is YYREEE in the germline V gene (reference sequence). V lost 4 bases and J 2 bases, leaving 3 bases between the germline ends. The CDR3 loop spans 11 amino acids. The specimen was peripheral blood. The chain employs TRBV5-4 and TRBJ2-5; no firm D call. This TCR was sampled from a man older than 75 with COVID-19, enrolled during active disease. The CDR3 sequence is CASSAQETQYF. The DNA of the CDR3 is TGTGCCAGCAGCGCGCAAGAGACCCAGTACTTC.